This T cell receptor (beta chain) was retrieved from a study of T cells in Graves' hyperthyroidism and ophthalmopathy. Overall study: Pretreatment peripheral blood was obtained at initial diagnosis.

Authors of the study amplified TCR beta CDR3 regions from RNA transcripts. First-round RT-PCR with HTBI primers amplified the TCR CDR3 region. MiXCR, run by TCRdb on the multiplex PCR reads, gives a single entry per CDR3 protein. The table has under 350,000 distinct CDR3 sequences, roughly an eighth seen once. Graves' hyperthyroidism showing no ophthalmopathy progression within 18 months was considered stable. Exclusions: uncontrolled infection, other autoimmune disease, pregnancy, lactation. V lost 4 bases and J lost 0, with 1 base in between. CDR1 and CDR2 (germline): MGHDK, SYGVNS. The CDR3 contains 13 residues. The table lists this clonotype with a few counts. Its antigen is unknown. Study-wide results and caveats: Blood also held most thyroid clonotypes expanded beyond 0.001.

Specimen: blood. The chain carries TRBV25-1 and TRBJ2-6, with unresolved D. The receptor was isolated from a middle-aged woman with Graves' hyperthyroidism. The CDR3, as DNA: TGTGCCAGCAGTGGCTCTGGGGCCAACGTCCTGACTTTC. Its protein product is CASSGSGANVLTF. The variable domain in full, with the rest retrieved from reference TRBV25-1 and TRBJ2-6, is EADIYQTPRYLVIGTGKKITLECSQTMGHDKMYWYQQDPGMELHLIHYSYGVNSTEKGDLSSESTVSRIRTEHFPLTLESARPSHTSQYLCASSGSGANVLTFGAGSRLTVL.